Shown below are 22 T cell receptor beta chains from a single sample sequenced in a study of response to subunit inactivated influenza vaccine. TCRdb independently ran MiXCR on the RT-PCR reads; one entry per CDR3 protein. The sample holds hundreds of thousands of distinct CDR3 sequences, 12% to 15% seen once. The sequencing here drew on PBMCs from blood, taken 14 to 15 days before vaccination. All receptors derive from a man in his fifties or sixties who received an inactivated influenza vaccine.

There are a few counts of this clonotype. The CDR3 sequence: CASSLTGQGNSPLHF. Written as DNA, the CDR3 is TGTGCCAGCAGCTTAACCGGACAGGGGAATTCACCCCTCCACTTT. The rearrangement uses TRBV7-3 and TRBJ1-6, with 9 bases lining up with TRBD1. The CDR3 extends over 15 amino acids. V trimming: 0 bases; J trimming: 7 bases; junction bases outside the gene matches: 1. Germline lookup yields CDR1 SGHTA and CDR2 FQGTGA.

In its sample, this clonotype was seen a few times. J is TRBJ2-1 and V is TRBV28, with D perhaps matching TRBD2 (6 bases). Per the germline V gene, CDR1 is MDHEN and CDR2 is SYDVKM. V was clipped by 3 bases and J by 11 bases, with 11 bases between them. The CDR3 has 12 residues. The CDR3 loop reads CASSLEGWQQFF. Written as DNA, the CDR3 is TGTGCCAGCAGTTTGGAGGGGTGGCAGCAGTTCTTC.

This clonotype was seen ten or more times. This sequence joins TRBV29-1 and TRBJ2-3, with 10 bases lining up with TRBD2. V shed 4 bases and J 5 bases; nucleotides not matched to a gene: 9. This CDR3 comprises 15 residues. The germline CDR1 and CDR2 sequences are SQVTM and ANQGSEA. The CDR3 nucleotides are TGCAGCGTTGGGACTAGCGGAGCCCTGGGAGATACGCAGTATTTT. Its translation is CSVGTSGALGDTQYF.

V usage is TRBV7-2 and J usage is TRBJ2-2; 9 nucleotides match TRBD2. The CDR3 extends over 16 amino acids. Per germline, CDR1 SGHTA and CDR2 FQGNSA. V lost 5 bases to trimming and J lost 7 bases; unmatched junction nucleotides: 11. The CDR3 spells CASSGLERGAGGELFF. Here the CDR3 DNA reads TGTGCCAGCAGCGGCCTTGAGCGGGGGGCGGGCGGGGAGCTGTTTTTT.

The V gene is TRBV20-1, the J gene TRBJ2-1, with 13 bases matching TRBD2. The CDR3 has 15 amino acids. Germline V lookup: CDR1 DFQATT, CDR2 SNEGSKA (reference sequence). V was clipped by 6 bases and J by 8 bases; unmatched bases: 10. CDR3 region: CSAKPGLAGFDEQFF. The CDR3 DNA sequence: TGCAGTGCAAAACCGGGACTAGCGGGGTTCGATGAGCAGTTCTTC.

This clonotype was seen many times. The chain couples TRBV5-1 to TRBJ2-1; TRBD2 matches at 12 bases. V lost 0 bases, J lost 6 bases, and 7 bases stayed unmatched. Germline V gene sequence: CDR1 SGHRS, CDR2 YFSETQ. This CDR3 has 17 amino acids. CDR3 bases: TGCGCCAGCAGCTTGGTGACTAGCGGGAGTAAACGCAATGAGCAGTTCTTC. This codes for CASSLVTSGSKRNEQFF.

This sequence joins TRBV29-1 and TRBJ2-5; TRBD2 aligns across 8 bases. The CDR3 loop spans 14 amino acids. From germline, CDR1 is SQVTM and CDR2 ANQGSEA. V shed 6 bases and J 4 bases; nucleotides not matched to a gene: 10. This CDR3 reads CSVAPGGAGETQYF. CDR3 DNA: TGCAGCGTCGCCCCGGGAGGGGCAGGAGAGACCCAGTACTTC.

This clonotype was picked up a small number of times. V gene TRBV7-2 combines with J gene TRBJ1-5; D is perhaps TRBD1 (6 bases). Trimming shortened V by 2 bases and J by 0 bases, and 14 bases separated the two germline ends. Germline CDR1 SGHTA, CDR2 FQGNSA. This CDR3 has 17 amino acids. CDR3 DNA: TGTGCCAGCAGCTTAAGGTCAGGGACATATAGCAATCAGCCCCAGCATTTT. Translation: CASSLRSGTYSNQPQHF. Full variable domain (rest looked up from reference TRBV7-2 and TRBJ1-5): GAGVSQSPSNKVTEKGKDVELRCDPISGHTALYWYRQSLGQGLEFLIYFQGNSAPDKSGLPSDRFSAERTGGSVSTLTIQRTQQEDSAVYLCASSLRSGTYSNQPQHFGDGTRLSIL.

This clonotype was seen many times. V gene TRBV4-3 combines with J gene TRBJ2-1; maybe TRBD2 (5 bases). The CDR3 spans 15 residues. The ends were cut back, 4 bases at V and 6 bases at J, with 16 bases in the middle. Germline V gene lookup returns CDR1 LGHNA and CDR2 YSLEER. The DNA of the CDR3 is TGCGCCAGCAGCCTGAGTCCGGGGTTACGCAATGAGCAGTTCTTC. It yields the protein CASSLSPGLRNEQFF.

This clonotype was seen only a few times. The chain carries TRBV15 and TRBJ1-4; possibly TRBD1 for D (5 bases). The ends were cut back, 2 bases at V and 8 bases at J, with 15 bases in the middle. Per germline, CDR1 LNHNV and CDR2 YYDKDF (reference sequence). CDR3 length equals 15 residues. CDR3 DNA sequence: TGTGCCACCAGCAGACGGACGGGCGGGGGAGAAAAACTGTTTTTT. Residues: CATSRRTGGGEKLFF.

This clonotype was observed at least ten times. The chain is built from TRBV15 and TRBJ1-3; D is ambiguous. V lost 1 base and J lost 0, with 7 bases in between. Germline V gene lookup returns CDR1 LNHNV and CDR2 YYDKDF (reference sequence). The CDR3 is 15 residues long. This CDR3 is CATSRAMSSGNTIYF. The DNA for the CDR3 is TGTGCCACCAGCAGAGCCATGAGCTCTGGAAACACCATATATTTT.

This clonotype turned up a few times. The chain is built from TRBV4-1 and TRBJ2-2, with D unresolved. The CDR3 sequence is 14 residues long. V lost 2 bases to trimming and J lost 5 bases, with 9 bases between them. In germline, CDR1 is MGHRA, CDR2 YSYEKL. CDR3 DNA: TGCGCCAGCAGCCAATATATGCGGACCGGGGAGCTGTTTTTT. Its protein is CASSQYMRTGELFF.

In its sample, this clonotype was seen a few times. V and J are TRBV7-2 and TRBJ2-5, with D perhaps matching TRBD1 or TRBD2 (5 bases each). The V end lost 4 bases, the J end lost 5 bases, and 20 bases lay between the germline ends. This CDR3 region has 16 residues. The germline V gene encodes CDR1 SGHTA and CDR2 FQGNSA. The CDR3 sequence is CASSSSGAGRGETQYF. For the CDR3, the DNA is TGTGCCAGCAGCTCCTCGGGTGCAGGGAGAGGGGAGACCCAGTACTTC.

The rearrangement links TRBV12-3 or TRBV12-4 to TRBJ1-1, with D possibly TRBD1 on 5 matching bases. This CDR3 contains 13 residues. Trimming removed 4 bases from V and 4 bases from J, with 10 bases in between. This CDR3 reads CASSSLGGTEAFF. For the CDR3, the DNA is TGTGCCAGCAGTTCTTTGGGGGGCACTGAAGCTTTCTTT.

Many counts were recorded for this clonotype. The rearrangement links TRBV4-2 to TRBJ1-5, with D perhaps TRBD1 (6 bases). The CDR3 is 13 amino acids. Germline CDR1 LGHNA, CDR2 YNFKEQ. Trimming stripped 9 bases from V and 1 base from J, with 10 bases between. In DNA form, the CDR3 reads TGTGCCAGTTCACAGGGAAGCAATCAGCCCCAGCATTTT. The encoded protein is CASSQGSNQPQHF.

This chain uses TRBV7-8 with TRBJ1-2, with TRBD1 matching over 9 bases. The ends lost 2 bases at V and 6 bases at J; junction bases unmatched: 7. The germline V gene encodes CDR1 SGHVS and CDR2 FQNEAQ. This CDR3 region has 15 residues. The CDR3 here is CASSLLTGGGNGYTF. For the CDR3, the DNA is TGTGCCAGCAGCTTACTGACAGGGGGTGGTAATGGCTACACCTTC.

This sequence joins TRBV10-1 and TRBJ1-1, with 7 nucleotides matching TRBD1. The CDR3 covers 13 residues. The J segment lost 7 bases and the V segment lost 2 bases, leaving 4 bases of the junction unmatched. Per germline, CDR1 WNHNN and CDR2 SYGVQD (reference sequence). CDR3 nucleotides: TGCGCCAGCAGTGAGCTAGCAGGGGGTGAAGCTTTCTTT. This codes for CASSELAGGEAFF.

This clonotype was found a few times. The chain links TRBV6-2 or TRBV6-3 to TRBJ2-3, with D perhaps matching TRBD1 (5 bases). The V and J ends lost 7 bases and 0 bases respectively, with 11 bases between them. Germline-derived CDR1 and CDR2 are MNHEY and SVGEGT. The length of the CDR3 is 14 residues. The CDR3 bases are TGTGCCAGCACCCTGACAGTAAGCACAGATACGCAGTATTTT. Amino acid sequence: CASTLTVSTDTQYF.

This clonotype came up a few times. The V gene is TRBV7-2, the J gene TRBJ1-4, with TRBD1 matching 7 bases. This CDR3 comprises 15 residues. V shed 5 bases and J 5 bases; nucleotides not matched to a gene: 8. Looked up from germline, CDR1 is SGHTA and CDR2 is FQGNSA. The CDR3 nucleotides read TGTGCCAGCAGCCCCGGGGACAGTAAAAATGAAAAACTGTTTTTT. This translates into CASSPGDSKNEKLFF.

This chain uses TRBV4-3 with TRBJ2-4; the match to TRBD1 covers 7 bases. V shed 0 bases, J shed 6 bases, and the junction held 8 bases outside the gene matches. Germline assignment: CDR1 LGHNA and CDR2 YSLEER. The CDR3 consists of 16 residues. CDR3 DNA: TGCGCCAGCAGCCAAGATCGAGGAACAGGGGCAAACATTCAGTACTTC. Protein product: CASSQDRGTGANIQYF.

This sequence joins TRBV5-1 and TRBJ2-7, with 8 bases identical to TRBD1. Germline-derived CDR1 and CDR2 are SGHRS and YFSETQ. Trimming removed 3 bases from V and 5 bases from J; junction bases left unmatched: 7. The CDR3 totals 14 residues. CDR3 coding DNA: TGCGCCAGCAGCTCCGGACAGGGCTCGAACGAGCAGTACTTC. It encodes CASSSGQGSNEQYF.

This clonotype was found many times. The V and J genes are TRBV12-3 or TRBV12-4 and TRBJ1-1, with 9 bases identical to TRBD1. This CDR3 spans 14 amino acids. V lost 5 bases to trimming and J lost 0 bases; unmatched junction nucleotides: 1. The CDR3 sequence: CASSNRGLNTEAFF. Here the CDR3 DNA reads TGTGCCAGCAGTAACAGGGGGCTGAACACTGAAGCTTTCTTT.